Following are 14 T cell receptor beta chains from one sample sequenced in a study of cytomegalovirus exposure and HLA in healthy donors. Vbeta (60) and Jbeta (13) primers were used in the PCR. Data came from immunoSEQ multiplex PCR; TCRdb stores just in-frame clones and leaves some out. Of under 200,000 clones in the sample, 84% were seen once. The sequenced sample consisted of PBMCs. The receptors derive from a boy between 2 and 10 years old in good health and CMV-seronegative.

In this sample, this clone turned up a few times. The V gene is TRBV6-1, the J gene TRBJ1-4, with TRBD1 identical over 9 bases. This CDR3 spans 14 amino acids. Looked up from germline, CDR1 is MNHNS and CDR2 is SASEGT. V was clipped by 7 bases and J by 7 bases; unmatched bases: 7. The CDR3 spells CASTNRGQAEKLFF. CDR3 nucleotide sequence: TGTGCCAGCACTAACAGGGGGCAGGCTGAAAAACTGTTTTTT.

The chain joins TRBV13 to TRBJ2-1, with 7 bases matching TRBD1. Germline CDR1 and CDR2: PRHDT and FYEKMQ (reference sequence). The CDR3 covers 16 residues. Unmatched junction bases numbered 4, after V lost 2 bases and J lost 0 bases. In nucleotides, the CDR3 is TGTGCCAGCAGCTTATTGGGACAGATCTCCTACAATGAGCAGTTCTTC. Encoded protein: CASSLLGQISYNEQFF.

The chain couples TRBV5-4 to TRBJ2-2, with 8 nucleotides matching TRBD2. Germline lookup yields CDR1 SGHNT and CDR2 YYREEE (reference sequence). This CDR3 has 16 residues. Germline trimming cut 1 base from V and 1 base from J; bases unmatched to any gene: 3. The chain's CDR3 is CASSLKRERNTGELFF. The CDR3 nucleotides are TGTGCCAGCAGCTTGAAGCGGGAGAGGAACACCGGGGAGCTGTTTTTT. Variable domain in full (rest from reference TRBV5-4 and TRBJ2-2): ETGVTQSPTHLIKTRGQQVTLRCSSQSGHNTVSWYQQALGQGPQFIFQYYREEENGRGNFPPRFSGLQFPNYSSELNVNALELDDSALYLCASSLKRERNTGELFFGEGSRLTVL.

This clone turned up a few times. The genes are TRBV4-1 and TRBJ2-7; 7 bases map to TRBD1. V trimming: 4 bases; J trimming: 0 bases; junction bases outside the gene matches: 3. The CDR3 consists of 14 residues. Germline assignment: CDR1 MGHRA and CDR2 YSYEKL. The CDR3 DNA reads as TGCGCCAGCAGCCCTCGGGACAGCTCCTACGAGCAGTACTTC. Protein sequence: CASSPRDSSYEQYF.

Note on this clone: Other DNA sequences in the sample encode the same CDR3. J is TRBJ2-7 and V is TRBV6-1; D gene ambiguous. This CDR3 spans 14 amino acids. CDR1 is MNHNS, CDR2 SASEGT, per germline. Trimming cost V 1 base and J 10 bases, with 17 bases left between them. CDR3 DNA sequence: TGTGCCAGCAGTGAAGTCCCCTGGGCCACCGAACAGTACTTC. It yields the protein CASSEVPWATEQYF.

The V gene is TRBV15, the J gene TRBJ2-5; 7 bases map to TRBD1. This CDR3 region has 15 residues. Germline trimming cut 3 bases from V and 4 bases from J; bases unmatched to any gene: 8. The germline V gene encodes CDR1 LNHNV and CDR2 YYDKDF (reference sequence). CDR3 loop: CATSRVQGRRETQYF. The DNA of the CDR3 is TGTGCCACCAGCAGGGTACAGGGGCGCCGAGAGACCCAGTACTTC. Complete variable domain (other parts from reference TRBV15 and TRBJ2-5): DAMVIQNPRYQVTQFGKPVTLSCSQTLNHNVMYWYQQKSSQAPKLLFHYYDKDFNNEADTPDNFQSRRPNTSFCFLDIRSPGLGDTAMYLCATSRVQGRRETQYFGPGTRLLVL.

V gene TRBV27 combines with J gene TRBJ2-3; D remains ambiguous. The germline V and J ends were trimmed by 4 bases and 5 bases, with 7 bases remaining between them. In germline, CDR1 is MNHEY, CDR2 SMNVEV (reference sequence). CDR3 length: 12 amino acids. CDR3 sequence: CASSSRVDTQYF. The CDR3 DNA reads TGTGCCAGCAGTTCTCGGGTAGATACGCAGTATTTT.

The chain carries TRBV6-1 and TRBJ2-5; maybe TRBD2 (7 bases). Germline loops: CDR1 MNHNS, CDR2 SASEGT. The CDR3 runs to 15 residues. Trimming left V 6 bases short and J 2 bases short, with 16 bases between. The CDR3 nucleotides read TGTGCCAGCAGCCAACAGGGAGGGGATCAAGAGACCCAGTACTTC. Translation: CASSQQGGDQETQYF.

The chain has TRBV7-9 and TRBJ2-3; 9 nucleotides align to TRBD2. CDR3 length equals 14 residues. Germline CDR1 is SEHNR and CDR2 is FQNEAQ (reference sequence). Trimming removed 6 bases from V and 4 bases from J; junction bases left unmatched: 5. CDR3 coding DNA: TGTGCCAGCAGGATTAGCGGGAGCTCAGATACGCAGTATTTT. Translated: CASRISGSSDTQYF.

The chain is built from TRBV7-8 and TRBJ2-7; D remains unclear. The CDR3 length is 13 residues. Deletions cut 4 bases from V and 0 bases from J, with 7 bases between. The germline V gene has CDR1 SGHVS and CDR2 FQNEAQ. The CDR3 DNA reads TGTGCCAGCAGCTCGGGTGCCTCCTACGAGCAGTACTTC. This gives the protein CASSSGASYEQYF.

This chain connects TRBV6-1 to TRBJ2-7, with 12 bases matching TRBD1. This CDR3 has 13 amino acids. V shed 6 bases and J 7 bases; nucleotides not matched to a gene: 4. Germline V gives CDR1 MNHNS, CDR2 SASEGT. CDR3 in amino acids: CASRRDRGREQYF. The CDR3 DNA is TGTGCCAGCAGACGGGACAGGGGGCGTGAGCAGTACTTC.

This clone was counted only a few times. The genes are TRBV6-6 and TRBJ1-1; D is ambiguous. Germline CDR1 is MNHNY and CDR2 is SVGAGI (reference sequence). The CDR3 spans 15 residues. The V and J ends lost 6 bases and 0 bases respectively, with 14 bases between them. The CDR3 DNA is TGTGCCAGCAGCCGCGGTCCTGTGGTGAACACTGAAGCTTTCTTT. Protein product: CASSRGPVVNTEAFF.

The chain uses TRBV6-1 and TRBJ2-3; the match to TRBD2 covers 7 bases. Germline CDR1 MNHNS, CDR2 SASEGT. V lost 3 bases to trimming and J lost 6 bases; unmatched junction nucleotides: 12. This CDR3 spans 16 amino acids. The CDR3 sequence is CASSETPGTISDTQYF. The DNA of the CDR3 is TGTGCCAGCAGTGAGACCCCCGGGACTATAAGTGATACGCAGTATTTT.

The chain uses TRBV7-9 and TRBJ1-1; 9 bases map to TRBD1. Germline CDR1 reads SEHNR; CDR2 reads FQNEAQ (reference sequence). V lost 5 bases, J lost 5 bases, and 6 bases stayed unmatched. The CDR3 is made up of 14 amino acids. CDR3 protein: CASSQTGGATEAFF. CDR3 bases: TGTGCCAGCAGCCAGACAGGGGGAGCGACTGAAGCTTTCTTT.